These 11 T cell receptor beta chains came from one sample sequenced in a study of cytomegalovirus exposure and HLA in healthy donors. Clones were sequenced by immunoSEQ multiplex PCR, and TCRdb holds only the in-frame ones, with some missing. Of about 66,000 clones listed, about 97% are singletons. The sample consisted of PBMCs. The origin of the receptors is a woman under 30 in good health and CMV-seropositive.

The genes are TRBV9 and TRBJ2-2, with 9 bases matching TRBD1. The germline V gene has CDR1 SGDLS and CDR2 YYNGEE. After removal of 3 bases from V and 7 bases from J, the junction contained 7 bases not matched to a gene. The CDR3 extends over 15 amino acids. The CDR3 sequence is CASSARDRESGELFF. CDR3 nucleotide sequence: TGTGCCAGCAGCGCCCGGGACAGGGAAAGCGGGGAGCTGTTTTTT.

CDR3 nucleotides: TGTGCCAGCAGTGGCCGCGGGACAGTTGGCCCCTACAATGAGCAGTTCTTC. Protein: CASSGRGTVGPYNEQFF. The chain recombines TRBV28 with TRBJ2-1; D possibly corresponds to TRBD1 (7 bases). The V and J ends lost 5 bases and 2 bases respectively, with 19 bases between them. In germline, CDR1 is MDHEN, CDR2 SYDVKM. The CDR3 extends over 17 amino acids.

The chain couples TRBV9 to TRBJ1-1; D unclear. Germline CDR1 SGDLS, CDR2 YYNGEE. This CDR3 has 14 residues. V lost 0 bases, J lost 3 bases, and 9 bases lay in between. The CDR3 bases are TGTGCCAGCAGCGTAGATCAGGTCGACACTGAAGCTTTCTTT. This codes for CASSVDQVDTEAFF.

This chain links TRBV5-8 with TRBJ1-2; perhaps TRBD1 as D (5 bases). V was cut by 2 bases and J by 4 bases, with 15 bases left in between. The CDR3 has 15 amino acids. Germline V gene sequence: CDR1 SGHTS, CDR2 YDEGEE. DNA for the CDR3: TGTGCCAGCAGCTTCTCAGGGCCCTTGGGCTATGGCTACACCTTC. It translates to CASSFSGPLGYGYTF.

The rearrangement uses TRBV18 and TRBJ2-2, with D maybe TRBD2 (5 bases). Trimming removed 3 bases at V and 2 bases at J, with 16 bases between. Germline-derived CDR1 and CDR2 are KGHSH and LQKENI. The CDR3 covers 17 residues. CDR3 amino acids: CASSPTPGILNTGELFF. CDR3 DNA: TGTGCCAGCTCACCGACCCCCGGGATCTTAAACACCGGGGAGCTGTTTTTT.

The chain couples TRBV19 to TRBJ2-1; 9 bases agree with TRBD2. With 4 bases clipped from V and 5 bases from J, the junction kept 9 bases outside the gene matches. The CDR3 runs to 16 residues. CDR1 is LNHDA and CDR2 is SQIVND in the germline V gene (reference sequence). The CDR3 spells CASSTKTSGRNNEQFF. As DNA, the CDR3 is TGTGCCAGTAGTACAAAAACTAGCGGGCGAAACAATGAGCAGTTCTTC.

The chain employs TRBV30 and TRBJ1-1, with D maybe TRBD1 (6 bases). The germline V and J ends were trimmed by 4 bases and 3 bases, with 15 bases remaining between them. Germline V lookup: CDR1 GTSNPN, CDR2 SVGIG (reference sequence). The CDR3 has 14 amino acids. CDR3 in amino acids: CAWKGGAWHTEAFF. The CDR3 DNA reads as TGTGCCTGGAAGGGGGGGGCTTGGCACACTGAAGCTTTCTTT. The complete variable domain, with remaining parts taken from reference TRBV30 and TRBJ1-1, reads SQTIHQWPATLVQPVGSPLSLECTVEGTSNPNLYWYRQAAGRGLQLLFYSVGIGQISSEVPQNLSASRPQDRQFILSSKKLLLSDSGFYLCAWKGGAWHTEAFFGQGTRLTVV.

The chain carries TRBV29-1 and TRBJ1-1, with a weak D call TRBD1 (5 bases). V shed 0 bases and J shed 5 bases, with 16 bases lying between them. The CDR3 is 15 amino acids. CDR1 and CDR2 from the germline V gene are SQVTM and ANQGSEA. The CDR3 nucleotides are TGCAGCGTTGAAGACCCAGGGAGGCTGAGTACTGAAGCTTTCTTT. This gives the protein CSVEDPGRLSTEAFF. The complete variable domain, with remaining parts taken from reference TRBV29-1 and TRBJ1-1, reads SAVISQKPSRDICQRGTSLTIQCQVDSQVTMMFWYRQQPGQSLTLIATANQGSEATYESGFVIDKFPISRPNLTFSTLTVSNMSPEDSSIYLCSVEDPGRLSTEAFFGQGTRLTVV.

V usage is TRBV7-9 and J usage is TRBJ2-5; 9 positions match TRBD2. The germline CDR1 and CDR2 sequences are SEHNR and FQNEAQ (reference sequence). Losses at the gene ends were 2 bases for V and 5 bases for J; bases not matched to a gene: 12. The CDR3 is 17 residues long. The CDR3 nucleotides are TGTGCCAGCAGCTTATCGTTTGGTAGCGGGAGTTACGAGACCCAGTACTTC. This codes for CASSLSFGSGSYETQYF.

The chain joins TRBV28 to TRBJ1-4; D remains unclear. Germline V gene data show CDR1 as MDHEN and CDR2 as SYDVKM. The CDR3 runs 13 residues. V lost 11 bases, J lost 0 bases, and 10 bases lay in between. The CDR3 region has the DNA TGTGCCGGAGGGCAGGCAACTAATGAAAAACTGTTTTTT. Protein sequence: CAGGQATNEKLFF.

V gene TRBV28 combines with J gene TRBJ2-7; D is perhaps TRBD2 (6 bases). The length of the CDR3 is 14 residues. Per the germline V gene, CDR1 is MDHEN and CDR2 is SYDVKM. V lost 7 bases and J 3 bases, leaving 16 bases between the germline ends. The CDR3 loop is CASTRAGGNYEQYF. CDR3 DNA: TGTGCCAGCACCCGGGCTGGCGGGAACTACGAGCAGTACTTC.